This T cell receptor (beta chain) is from a study of blood T cell repertoires in COVID-19. About the research overall: The United States, Italy and Spain supplied acute and convalescent COVID-19 samples.

The table lists this clone with a few counts. Cohort assignment relied on participant-reported clinical history. Germline trimming cut 7 bases from V and 4 bases from J; bases unmatched to any gene: 14. The CDR3 sequence is 16 residues long. From germline, CDR1 is SNHLY and CDR2 FYNNEI. How the authors handled the data: How many nucleated cells were present was estimated from reference gene primer amplification. The data were produced by immunoSEQ multiplex PCR, yet TCRdb's version contains in-frame clones alone and is incomplete. The DNA gave D and trimming, while V, J and clone size come from that table. The sample includes under 250,000 clones, about four fifths of them seen just once.

The TCR comes from a woman in her forties or fifties with acute COVID-19. The chain employs TRBV2 and TRBJ2-3, with 7 positions matching TRBD1. Material: PBMCs or T cells enriched from blood (not recorded which). The CDR3 is CASTQHRDSLPDTQYF. CDR3 sequence (DNA): TGTGCCAGCACCCAACATCGGGACAGCCTCCCAGATACGCAGTATTTT. Full variable domain (outside the CDR3, taken from reference TRBV2 and TRBJ2-3): EPEVTQTPSHQVTQMGQEVILRCVPISNHLYFYWYRQILGQKVEFLVSFYNNEISEKSEIFDDQFSVERPDGSNFTLKIRSTKLEDSAMYFCASTQHRDSLPDTQYFGPGTRLTVL.